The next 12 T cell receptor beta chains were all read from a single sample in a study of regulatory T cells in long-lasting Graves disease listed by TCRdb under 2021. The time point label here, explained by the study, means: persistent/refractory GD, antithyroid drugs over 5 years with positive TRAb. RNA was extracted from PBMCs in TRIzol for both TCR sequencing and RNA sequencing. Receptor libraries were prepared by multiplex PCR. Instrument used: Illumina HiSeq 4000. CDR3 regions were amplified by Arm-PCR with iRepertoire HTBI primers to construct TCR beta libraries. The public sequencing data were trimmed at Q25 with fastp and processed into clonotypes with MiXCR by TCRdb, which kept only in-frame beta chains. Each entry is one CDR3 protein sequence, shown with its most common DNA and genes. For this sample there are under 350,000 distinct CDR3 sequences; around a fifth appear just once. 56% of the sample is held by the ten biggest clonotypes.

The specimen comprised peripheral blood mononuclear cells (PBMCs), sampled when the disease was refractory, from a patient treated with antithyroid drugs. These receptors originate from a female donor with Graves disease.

CDR3: CASSIAADYGYTF. Here the CDR3 DNA reads TGTGCCAGTAGTATAGCGGCAGACTATGGCTACACCTTC. The chain is built from TRBV19 and TRBJ1-2; D remains unclear. V lost 1 base and J 3 bases, leaving 6 bases between the germline ends. This CDR3 is 13 amino acids long. Germline CDR1 and CDR2: LNHDA and SQIVND (reference sequence).

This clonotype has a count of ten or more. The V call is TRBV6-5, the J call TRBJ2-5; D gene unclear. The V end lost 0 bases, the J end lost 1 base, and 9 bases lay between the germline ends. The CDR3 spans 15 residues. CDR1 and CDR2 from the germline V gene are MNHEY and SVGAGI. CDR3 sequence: CASSYSVGSQETQYF. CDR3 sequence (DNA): TGTGCCAGCAGTTACTCTGTGGGTAGCCAAGAGACCCAGTACTTC.

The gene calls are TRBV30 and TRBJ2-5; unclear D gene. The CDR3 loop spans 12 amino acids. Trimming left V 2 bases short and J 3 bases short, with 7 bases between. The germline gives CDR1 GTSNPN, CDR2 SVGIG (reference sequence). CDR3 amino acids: CAWSPRKETQYF. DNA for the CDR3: TGTGCCTGGAGTCCCAGAAAAGAGACCCAGTACTTC.

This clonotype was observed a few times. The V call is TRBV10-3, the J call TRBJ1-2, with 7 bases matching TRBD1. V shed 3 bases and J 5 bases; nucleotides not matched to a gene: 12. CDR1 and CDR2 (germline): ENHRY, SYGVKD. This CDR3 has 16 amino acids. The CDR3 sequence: CAISDSVVGTEYGYTF. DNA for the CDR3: TGTGCCATCAGTGATTCTGTTGTAGGGACAGAGTATGGCTACACCTTC.

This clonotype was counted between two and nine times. The CDR3 is CASSQFRAQETQYF. The CDR3 coding sequence is TGCGCCAGCAGCCAGTTCCGGGCCCAAGAGACCCAGTACTTC. The chain links TRBV4-3 to TRBJ2-5; the D is unclear. The length of the CDR3 is 14 residues. Germline V gene data show CDR1 as LGHNA and CDR2 as YSLEER. Trimming cost V 3 bases and J 1 base, with 9 bases left between them.

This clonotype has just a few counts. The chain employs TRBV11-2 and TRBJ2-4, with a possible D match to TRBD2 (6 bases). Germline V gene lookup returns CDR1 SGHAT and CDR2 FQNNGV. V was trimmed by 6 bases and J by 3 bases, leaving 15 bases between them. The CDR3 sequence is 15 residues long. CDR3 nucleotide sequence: TGTGCCAGCAGTCGCGGGACCTCTGGCAAAAACATTCAGTACTTC. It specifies CASSRGTSGKNIQYF.

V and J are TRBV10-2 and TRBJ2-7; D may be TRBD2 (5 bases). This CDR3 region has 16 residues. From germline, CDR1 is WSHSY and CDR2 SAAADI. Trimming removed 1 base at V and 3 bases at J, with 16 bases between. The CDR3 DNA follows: TGCGCCAGCAGTGAGTTCGCACTAGGTTGGGGCTACGAGCAGTACTTC. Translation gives CASSEFALGWGYEQYF.

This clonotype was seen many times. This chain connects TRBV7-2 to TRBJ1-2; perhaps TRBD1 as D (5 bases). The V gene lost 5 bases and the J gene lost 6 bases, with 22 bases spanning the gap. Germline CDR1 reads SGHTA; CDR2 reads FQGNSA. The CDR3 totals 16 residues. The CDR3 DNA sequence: TGTGCCAGCAGCGTACCCCGGGACTACGAACAAGATGGCTACACCTTC. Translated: CASSVPRDYEQDGYTF. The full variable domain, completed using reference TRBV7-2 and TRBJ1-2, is GAGVSQSPSNKVTEKGKDVELRCDPISGHTALYWYRQSLGQGLEFLIYFQGNSAPDKSGLPSDRFSAERTGGSVSTLTIQRTQQEDSAVYLCASSVPRDYEQDGYTFGSGTRLTVV.

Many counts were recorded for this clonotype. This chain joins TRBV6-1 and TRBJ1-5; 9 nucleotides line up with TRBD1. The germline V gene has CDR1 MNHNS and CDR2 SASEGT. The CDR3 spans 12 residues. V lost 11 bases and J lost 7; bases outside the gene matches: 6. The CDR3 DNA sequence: TGTGCCGGACAGGGGCCAGGGCAGCCCCAGCATTTT. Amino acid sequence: CAGQGPGQPQHF.

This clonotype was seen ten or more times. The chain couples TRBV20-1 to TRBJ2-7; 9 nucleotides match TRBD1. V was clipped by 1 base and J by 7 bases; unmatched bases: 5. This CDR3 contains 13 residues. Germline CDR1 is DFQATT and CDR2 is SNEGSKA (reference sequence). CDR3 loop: CSARGDREWEQYF. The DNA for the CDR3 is TGCAGTGCTAGAGGGGACAGGGAATGGGAGCAGTACTTC.

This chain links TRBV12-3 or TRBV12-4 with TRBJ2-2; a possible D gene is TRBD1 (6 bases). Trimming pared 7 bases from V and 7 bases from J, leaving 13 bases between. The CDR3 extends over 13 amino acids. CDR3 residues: CASTRGGDGELFF. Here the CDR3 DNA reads TGTGCCAGCACCCGAGGGGGAGACGGGGAGCTGTTTTTT.

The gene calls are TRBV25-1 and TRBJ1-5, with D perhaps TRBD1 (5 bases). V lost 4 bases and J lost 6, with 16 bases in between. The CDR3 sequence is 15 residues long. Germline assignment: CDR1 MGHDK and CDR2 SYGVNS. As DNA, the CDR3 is TGTGCCAGCAGTGCGGTTGGGGGGGAGTCTCAGCCCCAGCATTTT. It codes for CASSAVGGESQPQHF.